These 7 T cell receptor beta chains share one sample of origin, sequenced in a study of regulatory T cells in long-lasting Graves disease. Arm-PCR of CDR3 regions and iRepertoire HTBI primers were the basis on which TCR beta libraries were built. TCRdb re-derived calls from the multiplex PCR reads in MiXCR, one entry per CDR3 protein. The sample gives approximately 440,000 distinct CDR3 sequences, around 20% of which show up once; about a quarter is in the top ten. Sample time point: persistent/refractory GD, antithyroid drugs over 5 years with positive TRAb. The authors made the TCR library using RNA they extracted from PBMCs. Sample: peripheral blood mononuclear cells (PBMCs), taken when the disease was refractory, from a patient treated with antithyroid drugs. The receptors stem from a female donor with Graves disease.

The V call is TRBV7-2, the J call TRBJ2-1, with TRBD2 matching 7 bases. Trimming cost V 0 bases and J 5 bases; bases outside gene matches: 7. CDR1 and CDR2 from the germline V gene are SGHTA and FQGNSA. This CDR3 has 16 residues. DNA for the CDR3: TGTGCCAGCAGCTTAGCGCCCCTAGCGGACGACAATGAGCAGTTCTTC. Protein product: CASSLAPLADDNEQFF. The whole variable domain, filled in from reference TRBV7-2 and TRBJ2-1, reads GAGVSQSPSNKVTEKGKDVELRCDPISGHTALYWYRQSLGQGLEFLIYFQGNSAPDKSGLPSDRFSAERTGGSVSTLTIQRTQQEDSAVYLCASSLAPLADDNEQFFGPGTRLTVL.

The chain combines TRBV19 with TRBJ1-2; D is uncertain. Trimming stripped 5 bases from V and 2 bases from J, with 9 bases between. CDR1 is LNHDA, CDR2 SQIVND, per germline (reference sequence). CDR3 size: 13 residues. CDR3 nucleotides: TGTGCCAGTAGTGTGTACTTAAACTATGGCTACACCTTC. Amino acids: CASSVYLNYGYTF. Together with reference TRBV19 and TRBJ1-2, the CDR3 gives the full variable domain: DGGITQSPKYLFRKEGQNVTLSCEQNLNHDAMYWYRQDPGQGLRLIYYSQIVNDFQKGDIAEGYSVSREKKESFPLTVTSAQKNPTAFYLCASSVYLNYGYTFGSGTRLTVV.

This chain uses TRBV6-1 with TRBJ2-7; D could derive from TRBD1 or TRBD2 (7 bases each). CDR3 length equals 14 residues. Germline V gives CDR1 MNHNS, CDR2 SASEGT. The ends were cut back, 10 bases at V and 2 bases at J, with 18 bases in the middle. The DNA for the CDR3 is TGTGCCATCTCCCCAGGGGGGGGCCCCTACGAGCAGTACTTC. Translation: CAISPGGGPYEQYF.

There are many counts of this clonotype. The rearrangement uses TRBV3-1 and TRBJ1-1; D not certain. V was pared by 3 bases and J by 0 bases, with 8 bases between. Germline V lookup: CDR1 LGHDT, CDR2 YNNKEL (reference sequence). CDR3 size: 14 residues. This CDR3 reads CASSHYSLNTEAFF. DNA of the CDR3: TGTGCCAGCAGCCACTACAGCCTGAACACTGAAGCTTTCTTT.

This clonotype was picked up many times. This chain uses TRBV7-9 with TRBJ2-5; D is ambiguous. Trimming removed 2 bases from V and 0 bases from J, with 10 bases in between. The CDR3 runs to 15 residues. CDR1 and CDR2 (germline): SEHNR, FQNEAQ (reference sequence). The CDR3: CASSLQRVNQETQYF. The CDR3, as DNA: TGTGCCAGCAGCTTACAGCGAGTAAACCAAGAGACCCAGTACTTC. The full variable domain, with the rest looked up from reference TRBV7-9 and TRBJ2-5, is DTGVSQNPRHKITKRGQNVTFRCDPISEHNRLYWYRQTLGQGPEFLTYFQNEAQLEKSRLLSDRFSAERPKGSFSTLEIQRTEQGDSAMYLCASSLQRVNQETQYFGPGTRLLVL.

About this clonotype itself: A much bigger clone sits one base away, suggesting this may be a read error. The rearrangement uses TRBV12-3 or TRBV12-4 and TRBJ2-7; either TRBD1 or TRBD2 may fit D (5 bases each). The CDR3 is 12 residues long. Deletions cut 9 bases from V and 6 bases from J, with 15 bases between. The CDR3 DNA reads TGTGCCAGAAGACCTAGTGGGGGCGAGCAGTACTTC. It is translated as CARRPSGGEQYF.

The rearrangement links TRBV6-2 or TRBV6-3 to TRBJ2-7; D may match TRBD1 or TRBD2 (5 bases each). Trimming shortened V by 0 bases and J by 11 bases, and 20 bases separated the two germline ends. Germline loops: CDR1 MNHEY, CDR2 SVGEGT. The CDR3 loop spans 15 amino acids. CDR3 amino acids: CASSYSPDTPGQEYF. DNA for the CDR3: TGTGCCAGCAGTTACTCCCCCGACACCCCGGGGCAAGAGTACTTC.